Sequencing of this T cell receptor (beta chain) was carried out in a study of blood T cell repertoires in COVID-19. The protocol was immunoSEQ multiplex PCR, while the TCRdb copy is restricted to in-frame clones and leaves out a portion. The top ten hold about 17% of the sample, which has 150,000 to 200,000 clones, around 80% seen once. Material: PBMCs or T cells enriched from blood (not recorded which). This sequence was found in a woman aged 45-60 years with acute COVID-19.

The CDR3 nucleotides read TGTGCCTGGAGTTGGGGACAGACTAACGATGAGCAGTTCTTC. It translates to CAWSWGQTNDEQFF. V gene TRBV30 combines with J gene TRBJ2-1; 7 positions match TRBD1. V lost 2 bases and J lost 8; bases outside the gene matches: 9. The CDR3 has 14 amino acids. CDR1 is GTSNPN and CDR2 is SVGIG in the germline V gene (reference sequence).